Listed here are 29 T cell receptor beta chains from one sample, sequenced in a study of molecular identifiers for immune sequencing clone quantification (dated by TCRdb to 2016 to 2019). Libraries came from PCR. Sequencing was performed on a NextSeq 500. Using fastp at Q25 and MiXCR, TCRdb reprocessed the public reads and kept productive beta chains. Each CDR3 protein appears once, grouped with its most common genes and DNA. In all, the sample holds hundreds of thousands of distinct CDR3 sequences, and about 25% of those were seen once. Approximately 0.75% of the sample rests with the top ten. The sample consisted of naive CD8+ T cells from blood, with Jurkat cell RNA spiked in. The sample's cell subset or site label, in plain terms: FACS-sorted CD8+CD4-CCR7+CD45RA+ naive T cells. Source of these receptors: a human donor in good health. Some libraries in this study had Jurkat cell RNA spiked in.

This sequence joins TRBV5-3 and TRBJ2-7; 9 bases are shared with TRBD1. TRBV5-3 is an open reading frame, and its role is uncertain. CDR3 size: 14 residues. V dropped 8 bases and J dropped 6; count of bases not matched to a gene: 12. The CDR3 coding sequence is TGTGCCAGCAGCACGGGACAGGGATGGTCCGAGCAGTACTTC. Translated, it gives CASSTGQGWSEQYF.

Concerning this clonotype itself: This may come from a read error, since a much larger clone is one base off. This chain joins TRBV3-1 and TRBJ2-7; 11 nucleotides match TRBD1. CDR1 and CDR2 (germline): LGHDT, YNNKEL (reference sequence). The CDR3 length is 14 residues. The CDR3 loop reads CASSYGQGAFEQHF. The CDR3 nucleotides are TGTGCCAGCAGCTATGGACAGGGGGCATTCGAGCAGCACTTC.

There are a few counts of this clonotype. The chain links TRBV2 to TRBJ1-2; D unresolved. Trimming took 7 bases from V and 6 from J, leaving 24 bases between them. This CDR3 region has 16 residues. Per the germline V gene, CDR1 is SNHLY and CDR2 is FYNNEI. CDR3 region: CASTSRITATVHGYTF. CDR3 bases: TGTGCCAGCACCTCCCGGATAACAGCGACGGTTCATGGCTACACCTTC.

A word on this clonotype: One end of the junction varies from germline; a read error may be responsible. V and J are TRBV27 and TRBJ1-1, with a weak D call TRBD1 (5 bases). Germline CDR1 reads MNHEY; CDR2 reads SMNVEV (reference sequence). CDR3 length: 11 residues. The CDR3 DNA follows: TGTGCCGGCAGTACGGGGACCGAAGCTTTCTTT. Protein: CAGSTGTEAFF.

The chain carries TRBV4-1 and TRBJ2-1; 11 bases match TRBD2. CDR1 MGHRA and CDR2 YSYEKL come from the germline V gene. The CDR3 is made up of 16 amino acids. Trimming cost V 6 bases and J 8 bases; bases outside gene matches: 12. This chain's CDR3 is CASSPGLAGPGDEQFF. The CDR3 DNA sequence: TGCGCCAGCAGTCCCGGACTAGCGGGCCCCGGGGATGAGCAGTTCTTC.

In its sample, this clonotype was seen many times. This rearrangement joins TRBV7-6 to TRBJ1-5; unclear D gene. There are 15 residues in the CDR3. The V end lost 1 base, the J end lost 0 bases, and 7 bases lay between the germline ends. Looked up from germline, CDR1 is SGHVS and CDR2 is FNYEAQ. CDR3 region: CASSLGPYSNQPQHF. In DNA form, the CDR3 reads TGTGCCAGCAGCTTAGGACCCTATAGCAATCAGCCCCAGCATTTT.

This clonotype occurred a few times. The chain combines TRBV27 with TRBJ1-5; 7 bases are shared with TRBD1. Germline V gene data show CDR1 as MNHEY and CDR2 as SMNVEV (reference sequence). The CDR3 totals 16 residues. Losses at the gene ends were 6 bases for V and 1 base for J; bases not matched to a gene: 9. The CDR3, as DNA: TGTGCCAGCAGAGATTCCGGGACAGTAAGCAATCAGCCCCAGCATTTT. It specifies CASRDSGTVSNQPQHF.

This clonotype was picked up a small number of times. The chain uses TRBV28 and TRBJ2-7; 9 nucleotides agree with TRBD1. Germline loops: CDR1 MDHEN, CDR2 SYDVKM. V lost 5 bases to trimming and J lost 1 base; unmatched junction nucleotides: 3. This CDR3 comprises 14 residues. In DNA, the CDR3 is TGTGCCAGCAGTCGGACAGGGGAATCCTACGAGCAGTACTTC. This sequence encodes CASSRTGESYEQYF.

Of note for this clonotype: A much larger clone sits a single nucleotide away, making a read error possible. The chain recombines TRBV28 with TRBJ2-7; D might be TRBD2 (6 bases). CDR3 length: 15 amino acids. CDR1 is MDHEN, CDR2 SYDVKM, per germline. In nucleotides, the CDR3 is TGTGCCAGCAGTCTTCGCGGGGCAAGCTCCCACGAGCAGTACTTC. Translation gives CASSLRGASSHEQYF. Full variable domain (outside the CDR3, taken from reference TRBV28 and TRBJ2-7): DVKVTQSSRYLVKRTGEKVFLECVQDMDHENMFWYRQDPGLGLRLIYFSYDVKMKEKGDIPEGYSVSREKKERFSLILESASTNQTSMYLCASSLRGASSHEQYFGPGTRLTVT.

This clonotype was counted only a few times. Its ends do not fully match the called genes, so a read error is possible. The chain is built from TRBV20-1 and TRBJ2-7; D is tentatively TRBD1 or TRBD2 (5 bases each). Germline CDR1 reads DFQATT; CDR2 reads SNEGSKA (reference sequence). This CDR3 contains 14 residues. The DNA of the CDR3 is TGCAGTGCCAGAGGGGAGAATGTGGTGTACGAGCAGTACTTC. This gives the protein CSARGENVVYEQYF.

This clonotype appeared many times. CDR3 loop: CASSPRGSNTGELFF. As DNA, the CDR3 is TGTGCCAGCAGCCCTCGGGGGTCGAACACCGGGGAGCTGTTTTTT. The chain recombines TRBV7-9 with TRBJ2-2; D is possibly TRBD2 (6 bases). In germline, CDR1 is SEHNR, CDR2 FQNEAQ (reference sequence). The V end lost 5 bases, the J end lost 0 bases, and 10 bases lay between the germline ends. The CDR3 is made up of 15 amino acids.

The chain employs TRBV6-6 and TRBJ2-7, with 7 bases lining up with TRBD2. Germline V gives CDR1 MNHNY, CDR2 SVGAGI (reference sequence). The V gene end was trimmed by 6 bases and the J gene end by 2 bases; junction bases not matched to a gene: 19. The CDR3 sequence is 18 residues long. The CDR3 sequence: CASRIAGRQNARTYEQYF. The CDR3 DNA follows: TGTGCCAGCAGGATAGCGGGTCGGCAAAACGCACGAACCTACGAGCAGTACTTC.

The table lists this clonotype with many counts. The chain is built from TRBV7-6 and TRBJ2-6; a weak D match, TRBD2 (5 bases). Germline V gene sequence: CDR1 SGHVS, CDR2 FNYEAQ. V was cut by 5 bases and J by 0 bases, with 20 bases left in between. The CDR3 totals 19 residues. Here the CDR3 DNA reads TGTGCCAGCAGCGGTAGATTAGAGGAACTAGTCTCTGGGGCCAACGTCCTGACTTTC. It encodes CASSGRLEELVSGANVLTF.

Details on this clonotype: A much larger clone sits a single nucleotide away, making a read error possible. This likely comes from a read error, as the CDR3 has no conserved phenylalanine or tryptophan at its end. The gene calls are TRBV27 and TRBJ1-5; D unclear. The CDR3 has 13 residues. CDR1 is MNHEY and CDR2 is SMNVEV in the germline V gene (reference sequence). Trimming cost V 3 bases and J 6 bases, with 9 bases left between them. CDR3 region: CASSFGRRQPQHY. The CDR3 nucleotides read TGTGCCAGCAGTTTCGGACGGCGTCAGCCCCAGCATTAT.

The chain recombines TRBV4-3 with TRBJ2-7; D remains ambiguous. There are 15 residues in the CDR3. The V gene's germline CDR1 is LGHNA and CDR2 YSLEER. Trimming removed 0 bases from V and 3 bases from J, with 12 bases in between. The CDR3 coding sequence is TGCGCCAGCAGCCAAGATTTCAGCGTAATCTACGAGCAGTACTTC. This encodes CASSQDFSVIYEQYF.

A word on this clonotype: One end of the junction varies from germline; a read error may be responsible. The chain joins TRBV18 to TRBJ2-7, with D tentatively TRBD1 or TRBD2 (6 bases each). Germline values: CDR1 KGHSH, CDR2 LQKENI. The CDR3 has 15 amino acids. CDR3 DNA sequence: TGTGCCAGCTCACCAACGGGACCGGGGGCCTACGCGCAGTACTTC. It encodes CASSPTGPGAYAQYF.

Only a few counts were recorded for this clonotype. The chain combines TRBV19 with TRBJ1-6; no firm D call. CDR1 is LNHDA and CDR2 is SQIVND in the germline V gene (reference sequence). Trimming took 3 bases from V and 8 from J, leaving 11 bases between them. The CDR3 totals 14 residues. CDR3 sequence reads: CASSIWKDDSPLHF. In DNA, the CDR3 is TGTGCCAGTAGTATTTGGAAAGATGATTCACCCCTCCACTTT.

This clonotype was seen a single time. A much larger clone lies one base from this, so it may be a read error. J is TRBJ2-2 and V is TRBV28, with a weak D call TRBD2 (6 bases). The CDR3 totals 15 residues. In germline, CDR1 is MDHEN, CDR2 SYDVKM. The CDR3 protein is CASSLYRESTGEPFF. DNA for the CDR3: TGTGCCAGCAGTTTGTATCGGGAGAGCACCGGGGAGCCGTTTTTT.

This clonotype was counted many times. This sequence joins TRBV12-3 or TRBV12-4 and TRBJ2-3; D possibly matches TRBD1 or TRBD2 (6 bases each). V was trimmed by 6 bases and J by 2 bases, leaving 30 bases between them. CDR3 length: 20 residues. The CDR3 DNA sequence: TGTGCCAGCAGCATCCCAACAGGGTCTCTAAGTCGGGGGCACACAGATACGCAGTATTTT. It translates to CASSIPTGSLSRGHTDTQYF.

J is TRBJ2-5 and V is TRBV4-3, with 11 bases fitting TRBD2. The CDR3 runs to 16 residues. Losses at the gene ends were 1 base for V and 5 bases for J; bases not matched to a gene: 6. Germline lookup yields CDR1 LGHNA and CDR2 YSLEER. The CDR3 DNA reads TGCGCCAGCAGCCAAGGGATAGCGGGGGGGCCGGAGACCCAGTACTTC. Amino acids: CASSQGIAGGPETQYF.

This clonotype has only one observation. The chain joins TRBV2 to TRBJ1-2; D call uncertain. The CDR3 loop spans 13 amino acids. Germline CDR1 is SNHLY and CDR2 is FYNNEI. V lost 6 bases to trimming and J lost 6 bases, with 14 bases between them. The CDR3, as DNA: TGTGCCAGCAGCAGCCCACACGGGAATGGCTACACCTTC. It encodes CASSSPHGNGYTF. The full variable domain, rest sourced from reference TRBV2 and TRBJ1-2, is EPEVTQTPSHQVTQMGQEVILRCVPISNHLYFYWYRQILGQKVEFLVSFYNNEISEKSEIFDDQFSVERPDGSNFTLKIRSTKLEDSAMYFCASSSPHGNGYTFGSGTRLTVV.

A word on this clonotype: Likely a read error: the CDR3 ends without its conserved phenylalanine or tryptophan. The chain combines TRBV29-1 with TRBJ1-1; D may be TRBD1 (6 bases). The CDR3 covers 16 residues. V lost 1 base and J 4 bases, leaving 19 bases between the germline ends. Germline CDR1 and CDR2: SQVTM and ANQGSEA. The CDR3: CSVEGTGSAFGTEAFL. The CDR3 bases are TGCAGCGTTGAAGGAACAGGGTCGGCCTTTGGCACTGAAGCTTTCCTT.

This clonotype was detected only a few times. V is TRBV15 and J is TRBJ2-7; TRBD1 aligns across 9 bases. Germline V lookup: CDR1 LNHNV, CDR2 YYDKDF (reference sequence). The V segment lost 6 bases and the J segment 6 bases; nucleotides outside the gene matches: 9. The CDR3 totals 14 residues. CDR3 sequence reads: CATRTGTGLREQYF. CDR3 sequence (DNA): TGTGCCACCAGAACCGGGACAGGGCTACGCGAGCAGTACTTC.

This clonotype was counted a few times. The V gene is TRBV27, the J gene TRBJ2-2; 7 bases are a match to TRBD1. The CDR3 has 14 amino acids. CDR1 and CDR2 (germline): MNHEY, SMNVEV (reference sequence). Losses at the gene ends were 8 bases for V and 3 bases for J; bases not matched to a gene: 6. The CDR3 loop is CASRDRGYTGELFF. CDR3 bases: TGTGCCAGCCGGGACAGAGGATACACCGGGGAGCTGTTTTTT.

Worth noting for this clonotype: The CDR3 ends on some other residue instead of the conserved phenylalanine or tryptophan, so this is likely a read error. The V gene is TRBV2, the J gene TRBJ2-1; a possible D gene is TRBD1 (6 bases). This CDR3 region has 15 residues. Germline CDR1 is SNHLY and CDR2 is FYNNEI. Trimming shortened V by 7 bases and J by 9 bases, and 22 bases separated the two germline ends. The CDR3 here is CASIGGQVAGGEQFL. DNA of the CDR3: TGTGCCAGCATTGGGGGCCAGGTGGCGGGCGGTGAGCAGTTCTTA.

V and J are TRBV20-1 and TRBJ1-1; TRBD1 might be the D (5 bases). V was clipped by 0 bases and J by 11 bases, with 16 bases between them. The germline gives CDR1 DFQATT, CDR2 SNEGSKA (reference sequence). The length of the CDR3 is 13 residues. The CDR3 DNA is TGCAGTGCTAGAGATGGGACGATGGCGTGGGCTTTCTTT. Translated: CSARDGTMAWAFF.

Comment on this clonotype: This may be a read error: a much more frequent sequence differs by one nucleotide. This chain joins TRBV7-2 and TRBJ2-3, with 15 bases fitting TRBD2. The CDR3 runs to 18 residues. Per germline, CDR1 SGHTA and CDR2 FQGNSA. This chain's CDR3 is CGSSLVPGLAGGRDTQYF. Here the CDR3 DNA reads TGTGGCAGCAGCTTAGTTCCGGGACTAGCGGGAGGCCGAGATACGCAGTATTTT. Drawing the rest from reference TRBV7-2 and TRBJ2-3, the complete variable domain is GAGVSQSPSNKVTEKGKDVELRCDPISGHTALYWYRQSLGQGLEFLIYFQGNSAPDKSGLPSDRFSAERTGGSVSTLTIQRTQQEDSAVYLCGSSLVPGLAGGRDTQYFGPGTRLTVL.

Turning to this clonotype: A much larger clone is a single base away; this may be a read error. The V gene is TRBV28, the J gene TRBJ2-3; 7 bases agree with TRBD2. CDR1 is MDHEN and CDR2 is SYDVKM in the germline V gene. The CDR3 spans 15 residues. The CDR3 sequence is CASSLSAGLTDAQYF. The DNA for the CDR3 is TGTGCCAGCAGTTTATCAGCGGGGCTCACAGATGCGCAGTATTTT. Using reference TRBV28 and TRBJ2-3 for the parts outside the CDR3, the full variable domain is DVKVTQSSRYLVKRTGEKVFLECVQDMDHENMFWYRQDPGLGLRLIYFSYDVKMKEKGDIPEGYSVSREKKERFSLILESASTNQTSMYLCASSLSAGLTDAQYFGPGTRLTVL.

The chain joins TRBV7-9 to TRBJ2-1; D is possibly TRBD1 or TRBD2 (5 bases each). V was shortened by 0 bases and J by 8 bases, with 11 bases between the two germline ends. Germline V gene lookup returns CDR1 SEHNR and CDR2 FQNEAQ (reference sequence). The CDR3 spans 14 residues. CDR3 nucleotides: TGTGCCAGCAGCTTAGCGGGACCAGCTTATGAGCAGTTCTTC. Its protein product is CASSLAGPAYEQFF.